Sequencing of this T cell receptor beta chain was carried out in a study of cytomegalovirus exposure and HLA in healthy donors. Study-level findings and limits: Later analysis reportedly placed an Asian-associated ancestry cluster below the approximately 730-donor mean in N-insertions.

This clone has more than one count but fewer than ten. No antigen is known for it. Use of 60 Vbeta and 13 Jbeta primers characterized the PCR. Profiled with immunoSEQ multiplex PCR; TCRdb holds only in-frame clones, not every one. This table holds about 97,000 clones, approximately 64% found once. The germline V and J ends were trimmed by 4 bases and 3 bases, with 10 bases remaining between them. CDR3 length: 14 amino acids. CDR1 and CDR2 from the germline V gene are SGHRS and YFSETQ. The specimen sequenced was PBMCs. The sequence was obtained from a human donor in good health. This sequence joins TRBV5-1 and TRBJ2-2, with a tentative D call TRBD1 (6 bases). CDR3 nucleotide sequence: TGCGCCAGCAGCCCGGGACAACACACCGGGGAGCTGTTTTTT. Its protein is CASSPGQHTGELFF.